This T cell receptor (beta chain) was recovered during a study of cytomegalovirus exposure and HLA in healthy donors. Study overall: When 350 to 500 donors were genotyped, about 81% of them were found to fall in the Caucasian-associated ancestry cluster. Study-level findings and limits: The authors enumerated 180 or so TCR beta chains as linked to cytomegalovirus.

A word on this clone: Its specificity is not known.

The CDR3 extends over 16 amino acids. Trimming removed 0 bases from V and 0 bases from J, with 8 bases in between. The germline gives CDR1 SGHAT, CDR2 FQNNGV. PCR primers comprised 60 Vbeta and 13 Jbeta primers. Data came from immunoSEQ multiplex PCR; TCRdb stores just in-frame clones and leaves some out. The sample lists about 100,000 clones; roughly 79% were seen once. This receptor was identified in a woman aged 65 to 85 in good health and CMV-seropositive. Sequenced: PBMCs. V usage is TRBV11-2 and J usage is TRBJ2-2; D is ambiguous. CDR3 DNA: TGTGCCAGCAGCTTAGAGGCTAGTGCGAACACCGGGGAGCTGTTTTTT. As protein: CASSLEASANTGELFF. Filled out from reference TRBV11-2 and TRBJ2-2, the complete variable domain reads EAGVAQSPRYKIIEKRQSVAFWCNPISGHATLYWYQQILGQGPKLLIQFQNNGVVDDSQLPKDRFSAERLKGVDSTLKIQPAKLEDSAVYLCASSLEASANTGELFFGEGSRLTVL.